This is a list of T cell receptor beta chains from one sample in a study of T cell responses to AZD1222 COVID-19 vaccine. Data came from immunoSEQ multiplex PCR; TCRdb stores just in-frame clones and leaves some out. Counted here are tens of thousands of clones, roughly 82% occurring once; the ten biggest clones make up over 5%. Here the sequenced sample was peripheral blood, taken on day 0 of AZD1222 vaccination. Source of these receptors: an adult in good health. Both conserved end residues are part of each CDR3. Each record gives: J gene, D gene, V gene, CDR3 protein, CDR3 DNA. A D gene is named only where the DNA matches it firmly.

J: TRBJ1-5
D: .
V: TRBV9
CDR3: CASSVAGDNQPQHF
DNA: TGTGCCAGCAGCGTAGCAGGGGACAATCAGCCCCAGCATTTT

J: TRBJ1-4
D: TRBD1
V: TRBV28
CDR3: CASSLPGQGGQGKLFF
DNA: TGTGCCAGCAGCTTGCCCGGACAGGGCGGGCAGGGAAAACTGTTTTTT

J: TRBJ2-2
D: .
V: TRBV7-2
CDR3: CASSLRRSTGELFF
DNA: TGTGCCAGCAGCTTAAGAAGGAGCACCGGGGAGCTGTTTTTT

J: TRBJ2-2
D: .
V: TRBV6-2/TRBV6-3
CDR3: CASSQITRAGAGELFF
DNA: TGTGCCAGCAGTCAAATAACCAGGGCCGGGGCCGGGGAGCTGTTTTTT

J: TRBJ1-2
D: TRBD1
V: TRBV6-5
CDR3: CASSGPGQKASGYTF
DNA: TGTGCCAGCAGCGGGCCGGGACAGAAAGCCTCCGGCTACACCTTC

J: TRBJ1-3
D: TRBD1
V: TRBV7-8
CDR3: CASSPDRVSGNTIYF
DNA: TGTGCCAGCAGTCCGGACAGGGTCTCTGGAAACACCATATATTTT

J: TRBJ1-5
D: .
V: TRBV7-9
CDR3: CASSSRKGQPQHF
DNA: TGTGCCAGCAGCTCCCGTAAGGGTCAGCCCCAGCATTTT

J: TRBJ2-3
D: TRBD2
V: TRBV5-5
CDR3: CASSLHSSGGRSYGDTQYF
DNA: TGTGCCAGCAGCTTGCATAGTTCTGGCGGGAGGAGCTACGGCGATACGCAGTATTTT

J: TRBJ1-2
D: .
V: TRBV7-2
CDR3: CASSLGSAVSYGYTF
DNA: TGTGCCAGCAGCTTAGGGTCGGCGGTATCGTATGGCTACACCTTC

J: TRBJ2-3
D: .
V: TRBV11-2
CDR3: CASSLATRGGADTQYF
DNA: TGTGCCAGCAGCTTAGCGACGCGGGGTGGCGCAGATACGCAGTATTTT

J: TRBJ2-7
D: .
V: TRBV29-1
CDR3: CSVETDYPYEQYF
DNA: TGCAGCGTTGAAACGGACTACCCCTACGAGCAGTACTTC